The 18 T cell receptor beta chains in this list originate from one sample, sequenced in a study of shared clonotypes between healthy human individuals. TCRdb keeps only in-frame clones here, not all; method: immunoSEQ multiplex PCR. The sample holds 650,000 to 750,000 clones; more than 70% are singletons and the top ten take about 1.7%. The material sequenced was memory CD4+ T cells sorted from blood. Noted subset: CD45RA-negative fraction. The receptors originated from a woman in her twenties or thirties in good health.

This clone occurred a few times. The chain uses TRBV7-8 and TRBJ2-1; D not certain. Germline-derived CDR1 and CDR2 are SGHVS and FQNEAQ. V gave up 4 bases and J gave up 7 bases, with 8 bases separating them. The CDR3 is 12 amino acids. The CDR3 sequence: CASSWIWNEQFF. CDR3 bases: TGTGCCAGCAGCTGGATTTGGAATGAGCAGTTCTTC.

This sequence joins TRBV11-2 and TRBJ2-7; 7 nucleotides line up with TRBD2. V lost 5 bases, J lost 4 bases, and 11 bases stayed unmatched. Germline V gives CDR1 SGHAT, CDR2 FQNNGV. The CDR3 has 15 amino acids. This CDR3 is CASSPSWVGGYEQYF. CDR3 in DNA: TGTGCCAGCAGCCCCAGCTGGGTGGGAGGGTACGAGCAGTACTTC.

The chain has TRBV6-5 and TRBJ2-7; no definite D call. Trimming removed 2 bases from V and 0 bases from J, with 8 bases in between. Germline CDR1 MNHEY, CDR2 SVGAGI. This CDR3 is built from 14 residues. CDR3 in DNA: TGTGCCAGCAGTTACGGCAGGCGCTCCTACGAGCAGTACTTC. It is translated as CASSYGRRSYEQYF.

This chain connects TRBV19 to TRBJ2-1, with unresolved D. Trimming stripped 1 base from V and 4 bases from J, with 11 bases between. Germline CDR1 reads LNHDA; CDR2 reads SQIVND (reference sequence). The CDR3 is made up of 15 amino acids. The CDR3 sequence is CASSIGGGLYNEQFF. The CDR3 nucleotides are TGTGCCAGTAGTATAGGTGGCGGATTATACAATGAGCAGTTCTTC. The whole variable domain, remainder taken from reference TRBV19 and TRBJ2-1, is DGGITQSPKYLFRKEGQNVTLSCEQNLNHDAMYWYRQDPGQGLRLIYYSQIVNDFQKGDIAEGYSVSREKKESFPLTVTSAQKNPTAFYLCASSIGGGLYNEQFFGPGTRLTVL.

The count of this clone is one. J is TRBJ2-7 and V is TRBV27, with 14 positions matching TRBD2. Germline V CDR1 and CDR2: MNHEY, SMNVEV (reference sequence). Trimming cost V 5 bases and J 9 bases; bases outside gene matches: 21. CDR3 length equals 19 residues. The CDR3 DNA reads TGTGCCAGCAGTCCGAAGGGACTAGCGGGAGACCTCCGAAGCCTAAGGCAGTACTTC. Its translation: CASSPKGLAGDLRSLRQYF.

The chain is built from TRBV18 and TRBJ2-3, with D possibly TRBD1 on 5 matching bases. This CDR3 region has 13 residues. The ends were cut back, 5 bases at V and 1 base at J, with 7 bases in the middle. Per the germline V gene, CDR1 is KGHSH and CDR2 is LQKENI. The CDR3 spells CASSGAGTDTQYF. The CDR3 bases are TGTGCCAGCTCAGGGGCCGGCACAGATACGCAGTATTTT.

The chain carries TRBV27 and TRBJ2-7; 9 bases align to TRBD2. The CDR3 covers 14 residues. The V gene end was trimmed by 0 bases and the J gene end by 6 bases; junction bases not matched to a gene: 3. CDR1 MNHEY and CDR2 SMNVEV come from the germline V gene (reference sequence). This CDR3 reads CASSLSSGGGEQYF. The CDR3 DNA is TGTGCCAGCAGTTTATCTAGCGGGGGCGGCGAGCAGTACTTC.

On this clone: At the DNA level, this CDR3 is encoded by other sequences in the same sample as well. This rearrangement joins TRBV28 to TRBJ1-5; no reliable D call. This CDR3 contains 12 residues. Trimming shortened V by 5 bases and J by 5 bases, and 7 bases separated the two germline ends. In germline, CDR1 is MDHEN, CDR2 SYDVKM. The CDR3 sequence: CASSTTDQPQHF. The CDR3 DNA reads TGTGCCAGCAGTACCACGGATCAGCCCCAGCATTTT.

This clone came up once. This chain connects TRBV13 to TRBJ1-1; D unclear. Germline assignment: CDR1 PRHDT and CDR2 FYEKMQ (reference sequence). V was pared by 6 bases and J by 3 bases, with 8 bases between. The CDR3 sequence is 12 residues long. The CDR3 nucleotides read TGTGCCAGCAGTCGGGCTTACACTGAAGCTTTCTTT. It specifies CASSRAYTEAFF.

This rearrangement joins TRBV5-8 to TRBJ1-2, with D possibly TRBD1 on 5 matching bases. This CDR3 contains 15 residues. Looked up from germline, CDR1 is SGHTS and CDR2 is YDEGEE. Trimming left V 4 bases short and J 3 bases short, with 16 bases between. CDR3 DNA: TGTGCCAGCAGCCGAACGACAGCCGAACACTATGGCTACACCTTC. Protein: CASSRTTAEHYGYTF.

The chain combines TRBV2 with TRBJ2-1, with no clear D. The CDR3 is 11 amino acids. V was clipped by 6 bases and J by 5 bases, with 5 bases between them. CDR1 SNHLY and CDR2 FYNNEI come from the germline V gene. DNA of the CDR3: TGTGCCAGCAGGCTACACAATGAGCAGTTCTTC. It encodes CASRLHNEQFF. The complete variable domain, with remaining parts taken from reference TRBV2 and TRBJ2-1, reads EPEVTQTPSHQVTQMGQEVILRCVPISNHLYFYWYRQILGQKVEFLVSFYNNEISEKSEIFDDQFSVERPDGSNFTLKIRSTKLEDSAMYFCASRLHNEQFFGPGTRLTVL.

V usage is TRBV28 and J usage is TRBJ1-2; TRBD1 aligns across 7 bases. V lost 2 bases, J lost 1 base, and 4 bases stayed unmatched. The CDR3 extends over 15 amino acids. Germline V gene data show CDR1 as MDHEN and CDR2 as SYDVKM. Here the CDR3 reads CASSLGGQNNYGYTF. DNA for the CDR3: TGTGCCAGCAGTTTAGGGGGACAGAATAACTATGGCTACACCTTC.

About this clone: This CDR3 is also generated by other DNA sequences in the sample. The rearrangement joins TRBV18 to TRBJ2-3; D is possibly TRBD1 (5 bases). Trimming left V 3 bases short and J 3 bases short, with 10 bases between. Per germline, CDR1 KGHSH and CDR2 LQKENI. The CDR3 is 14 amino acids. The CDR3 loop is CASSPQGRTDTQYF. CDR3 nucleotides: TGTGCCAGCTCACCGCAGGGAAGGACAGATACGCAGTATTTT.

This rearrangement joins TRBV27 to TRBJ1-6, with D possibly being TRBD1 (5 bases). Germline V gene data show CDR1 as MNHEY and CDR2 as SMNVEV (reference sequence). CDR3 length equals 15 residues. Deletions cut 5 bases from V and 7 bases from J, with 15 bases between. CDR3 bases: TGTGCCAGCAGTAGGGGCGGGACGGAGAATTCACCCCTCCACTTT. Amino acids: CASSRGGTENSPLHF.

This chain links TRBV10-1 with TRBJ2-2; 11 nucleotides agree with TRBD1. This CDR3 has 15 residues. With 5 bases clipped from V and 5 bases from J, the junction kept 4 bases outside the gene matches. Germline V lookup: CDR1 WNHNN, CDR2 SYGVQD (reference sequence). CDR3 bases: TGCGCCAGCAGTTCGGGACAGGGGGGGACCGGGGAGCTGTTTTTT. Its protein is CASSSGQGGTGELFF.

This clone was counted at least ten times. The J gene is TRBJ2-1, the V gene TRBV6-4, with 8 bases identical to TRBD2. J was trimmed by 6 bases and V by 2 bases; bases with no gene match: 6. The V gene's germline CDR1 is MRHNA and CDR2 SNTAGT. The CDR3 is made up of 15 amino acids. DNA for the CDR3: TGTGCCAGCAGTGACGGAGCGGGAGATCTCAATGAGCAGTTCTTC. As protein: CASSDGAGDLNEQFF.

The gene calls are TRBV7-2 and TRBJ2-5; 7 bases agree with TRBD2. Germline V gene lookup returns CDR1 SGHTA and CDR2 FQGNSA. This CDR3 has 15 amino acids. The V and J ends lost 4 bases and 5 bases, in that order; junction bases with no gene match: 10. The CDR3 DNA reads TGTGCCAGCAGCTCATTCGTAGGACTAGACGAGACCCAGTACTTC. Protein: CASSSFVGLDETQYF. The full variable domain, rest sourced from reference TRBV7-2 and TRBJ2-5, is GAGVSQSPSNKVTEKGKDVELRCDPISGHTALYWYRQSLGQGLEFLIYFQGNSAPDKSGLPSDRFSAERTGGSVSTLTIQRTQQEDSAVYLCASSSFVGLDETQYFGPGTRLLVL.

This clone turned up a few times. The chain has TRBV5-1 and TRBJ2-5, with 7 bases identical to TRBD2. V was pared by 2 bases and J by 5 bases, with 12 bases of the junction left unmatched. Per the germline V gene, CDR1 is SGHRS and CDR2 is YFSETQ. The length of the CDR3 is 16 residues. The chain's CDR3 is CASSFIAGGLEETQYF. The CDR3 DNA is TGCGCCAGCAGCTTTATAGCGGGCGGATTGGAGGAGACCCAGTACTTC.